This is a list of T cell receptor beta chains from one sample in a study of immune cell composition in non-small cell lung cancer. The table came from immunoSEQ multiplex PCR; TCRdb's copy has only in-frame clones and leaves some out. The repertoire holds 7,200 or so clones, with less than 80% as singletons. Sequencing was done on a sample of non-adjacent lung tissue. The origin of the receptors is a human donor with non-small cell lung cancer. Each CDR3 is given with its conserved first and last residue. Fields, in order: clone size, J gene, V gene, D gene, CDR3 protein, CDR3 DNA. The D gene is left open where the match is weak. Expanded clones are given a class, and other clones once, few, many or no size at all.

size: once; J: TRBJ2-5; V: TRBV7-2; D: NA; CDR3: CASSLGTQETQYF; DNA: TGTGCCAGCAGCTTGGGCACGCAAGAGACCCAGTACTTC
size: NA; J: TRBJ2-7; V: TRBV29-1; D: TRBD2; CDR3: CSVVASGSYEQYF; DNA: TGCAGCGTTGTCGCTAGCGGCTCCTACGAGCAGTACTTC
size: NA; J: TRBJ2-1; V: TRBV27; D: TRBD2; CDR3: CASSLRPVLAGGDNEQFF; DNA: TGTGCCAGCAGTTTACGGCCCGTCCTAGCGGGAGGAGACAATGAGCAGTTCTTC
size: once; J: TRBJ2-7; V: TRBV6-5; D: NA; CDR3: CASSYVGREQYF; DNA: TGTGCCAGCAGTTACGTCGGTCGCGAGCAGTACTTC
size: few; J: TRBJ1-3; V: TRBV5-4; D: TRBD1; CDR3: CASSLDRAGNTIYF; DNA: TGTGCCAGCAGCCTGGACAGGGCTGGAAACACCATATATTTT
size: once; J: TRBJ2-1; V: TRBV9; D: NA; CDR3: CASSTTSVNEQFF; DNA: TGTGCCAGCAGCACGACTAGTGTAAATGAGCAGTTCTTC
size: NA; J: TRBJ2-5; V: TRBV7-2; D: NA; CDR3: CASSLGAGTYQETQYF; DNA: TGTGCCAGCAGCTTAGGGGCGGGGACGTACCAAGAGACCCAGTACTTC
size: NA; J: TRBJ2-7; V: TRBV27; D: TRBD2; CDR3: CASSGGTSGRRYEQYF; DNA: TGTGCCAGCAGTGGAGGGACTAGCGGGAGAAGATACGAGCAGTACTTC
size: NA; J: TRBJ1-2; V: TRBV27; D: NA; CDR3: CASSVPGLSIDGYTF; DNA: TGTGCCAGCAGTGTGCCGGGACTAAGTATTGACGGCTACACCTTC
size: NA; J: TRBJ2-2; V: TRBV9; D: TRBD2; CDR3: CASSLLPGTSGSFTGELFF; DNA: TGTGCCAGCAGTCTTCTCCCCGGGACTAGCGGGAGTTTTACCGGGGAGCTGTTTTTT
size: NA; J: TRBJ1-2; V: TRBV4-1; D: NA; CDR3: CASSQVTGSVYGYTF; DNA: TGCGCCAGCAGCCAAGTTACGGGTAGCGTCTATGGCTACACCTTC
size: NA; J: TRBJ2-1; V: TRBV4-2; D: TRBD2; CDR3: CASSLQRTSEQFF; DNA: TGTGCCAGCAGCTTACAAAGGACTAGCGAGCAGTTCTTC
size: NA; J: TRBJ1-1; V: TRBV7-2; D: NA; CDR3: CASSAGRENTEAFF; DNA: TGTGCCAGCAGCGCCGGACGGGAGAACACTGAAGCTTTCTTT
size: NA; J: TRBJ1-4; V: TRBV6-1; D: TRBD1; CDR3: CASRDRTGFGKLFF; DNA: TGTGCCAGCAGGGACCGGACAGGTTTCGGAAAACTGTTTTTT
size: NA; J: TRBJ1-5; V: TRBV6-6; D: TRBD1; CDR3: CASSEGAGQPQHF; DNA: TGTGCCAGCAGTGAGGGGGCCGGTCAGCCCCAGCATTTT
size: NA; J: TRBJ2-1; V: TRBV15; D: NA; CDR3: CATSRDLNDNEQFF; DNA: TGTGCCACCAGCAGAGATTTAAATGACAATGAGCAGTTCTTC
size: NA; J: TRBJ2-1; V: TRBV29-1; D: TRBD1; CDR3: CSVARQGPYNEQFF; DNA: TGCAGCGTTGCCCGACAGGGCCCCTACAATGAGCAGTTCTTC
size: NA; J: TRBJ2-7; V: TRBV7-2; D: NA; CDR3: CASSRSTGFGNYEQYF; DNA: TGTGCCAGCAGCCGATCAACAGGGTTTGGAAACTACGAGCAGTACTTC
size: NA; J: TRBJ1-5; V: TRBV6-5; D: NA; CDR3: CASRKTGNQPQHF; DNA: TGTGCCAGCAGGAAAACAGGGAATCAGCCCCAGCATTTT
size: NA; J: TRBJ1-2; V: TRBV2; D: NA; CDR3: CASIEGHPDPLYGYTF; DNA: TGTGCCAGCATCGAGGGACACCCGGATCCACTCTATGGCTACACCTTC
size: NA; J: TRBJ1-1; V: TRBV5-1; D: NA; CDR3: CASRGRVNTEAFF; DNA: TGCGCCAGCAGGGGGCGCGTGAACACTGAAGCTTTCTTT
size: NA; J: TRBJ1-2; V: TRBV28; D: TRBD1; CDR3: CASRRARDRTPYGYTF; DNA: TGTGCCAGCAGGCGAGCGCGGGACAGGACCCCATATGGCTACACCTTC
size: few; J: TRBJ2-6; V: TRBV11-2; D: NA; CDR3: CASSLRQVLGRSGANVLTF; DNA: TGTGCCAGCAGCTTAAGACAGGTATTGGGCCGCTCTGGGGCCAACGTCCTGACTTTC
size: few; J: TRBJ2-2; V: TRBV18; D: NA; CDR3: CASSRDFTGELFF; DNA: TGTGCCAGCTCACGGGACTTCACCGGGGAGCTGTTTTTT
size: NA; J: TRBJ2-1; V: TRBV7-8; D: TRBD2; CDR3: CASSLASGGREQFF; DNA: TGTGCCAGCAGCTTGGCTAGCGGGGGGCGCGAGCAGTTCTTC
size: few; J: TRBJ1-4; V: TRBV5-1; D: TRBD1; CDR3: CASSLAAPGQGLKLFF; DNA: TGCGCCAGCAGCTTGGCGGCCCCGGGACAGGGGTTAAAACTGTTTTTT
size: few; J: TRBJ1-5; V: TRBV29-1; D: NA; CDR3: CSGGTDNQPQHF; DNA: TGCAGCGGCGGGACGGACAATCAGCCCCAGCATTTT